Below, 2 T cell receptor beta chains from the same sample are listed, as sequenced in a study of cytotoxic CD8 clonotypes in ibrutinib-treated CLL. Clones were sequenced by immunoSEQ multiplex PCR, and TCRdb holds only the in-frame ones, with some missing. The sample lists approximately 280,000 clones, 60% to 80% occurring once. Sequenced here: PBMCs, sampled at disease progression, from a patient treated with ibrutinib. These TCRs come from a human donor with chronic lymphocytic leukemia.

Here the CDR3 reads CASSPTSKGGYTF. Written as DNA, the CDR3 is TGTGCCAGCAGTCCTACTTCGAAAGGTGGCTACACCTTC. V and J are TRBV27 and TRBJ1-2, with D unclear. V shed 5 bases and J shed 7 bases, with 14 bases lying between them. CDR3 size: 13 residues. The germline V gene encodes CDR1 MNHEY and CDR2 SMNVEV (reference sequence).

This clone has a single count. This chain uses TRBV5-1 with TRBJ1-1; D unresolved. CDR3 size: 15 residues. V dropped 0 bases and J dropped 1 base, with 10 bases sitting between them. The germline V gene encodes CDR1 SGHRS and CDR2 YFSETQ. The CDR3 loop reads CASSLEFQENTEAFF. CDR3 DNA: TGCGCCAGCAGCTTGGAATTCCAGGAGAACACTGAAGCTTTCTTT.